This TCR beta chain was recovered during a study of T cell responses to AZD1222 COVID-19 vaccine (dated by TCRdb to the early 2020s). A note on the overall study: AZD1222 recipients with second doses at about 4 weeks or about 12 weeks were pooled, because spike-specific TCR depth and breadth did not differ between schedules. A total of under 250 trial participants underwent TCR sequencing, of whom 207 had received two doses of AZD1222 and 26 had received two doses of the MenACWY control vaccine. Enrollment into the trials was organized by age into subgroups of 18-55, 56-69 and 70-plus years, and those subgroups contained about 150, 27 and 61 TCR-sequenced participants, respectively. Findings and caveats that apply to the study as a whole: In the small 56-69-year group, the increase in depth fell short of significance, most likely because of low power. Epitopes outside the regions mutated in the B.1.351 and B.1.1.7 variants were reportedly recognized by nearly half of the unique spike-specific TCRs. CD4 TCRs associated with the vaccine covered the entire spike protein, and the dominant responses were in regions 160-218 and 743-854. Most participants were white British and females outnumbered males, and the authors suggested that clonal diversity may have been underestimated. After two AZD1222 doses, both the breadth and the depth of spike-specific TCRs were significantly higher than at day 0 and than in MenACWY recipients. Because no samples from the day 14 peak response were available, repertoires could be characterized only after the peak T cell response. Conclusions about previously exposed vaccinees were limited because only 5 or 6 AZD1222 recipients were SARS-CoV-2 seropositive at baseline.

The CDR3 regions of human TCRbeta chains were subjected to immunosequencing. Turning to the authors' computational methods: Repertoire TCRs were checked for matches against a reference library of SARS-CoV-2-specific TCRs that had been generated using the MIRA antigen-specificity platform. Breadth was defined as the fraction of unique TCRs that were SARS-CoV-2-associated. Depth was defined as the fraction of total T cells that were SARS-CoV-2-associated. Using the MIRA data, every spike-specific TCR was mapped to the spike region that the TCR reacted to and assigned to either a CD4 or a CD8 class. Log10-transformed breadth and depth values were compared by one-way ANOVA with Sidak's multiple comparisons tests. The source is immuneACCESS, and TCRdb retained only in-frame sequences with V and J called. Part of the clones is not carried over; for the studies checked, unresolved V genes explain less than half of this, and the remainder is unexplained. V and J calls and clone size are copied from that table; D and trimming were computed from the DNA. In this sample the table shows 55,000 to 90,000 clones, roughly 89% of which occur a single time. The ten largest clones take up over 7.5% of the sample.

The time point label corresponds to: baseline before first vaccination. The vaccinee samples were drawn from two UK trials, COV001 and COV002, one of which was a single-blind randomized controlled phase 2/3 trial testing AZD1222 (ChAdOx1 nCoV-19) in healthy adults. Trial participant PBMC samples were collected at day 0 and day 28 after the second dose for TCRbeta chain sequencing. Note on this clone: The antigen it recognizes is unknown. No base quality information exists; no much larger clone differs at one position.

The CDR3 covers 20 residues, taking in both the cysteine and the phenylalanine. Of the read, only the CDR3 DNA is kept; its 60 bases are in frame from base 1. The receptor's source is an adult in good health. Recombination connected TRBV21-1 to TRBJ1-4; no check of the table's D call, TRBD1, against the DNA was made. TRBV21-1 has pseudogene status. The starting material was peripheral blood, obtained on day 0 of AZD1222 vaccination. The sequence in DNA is TGTGCCAGCAGCAAAGAACGTAGGGGGCGGCGTATGTCAACTAATGAAAAACTGTTTTTT. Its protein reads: CASSKERRGRRMSTNEKLFF.